Each of the 16 T cell receptor beta chains below was sequenced from the same sample in a study of CD8 T cells in Susac syndrome. RNA, at 0.5 to 1 ug, was reverse transcribed with random hexamers. One entry per CDR3 protein results from TCRdb running MiXCR on the immunoSEQ multiplex PCR reads. The table includes 160,000 or so distinct CDR3 sequences, over 95% detected once. Specimen: CD8+ T cells from PBMCs. These receptors were obtained from a human donor with multiple sclerosis.

The chain couples TRBV6-6 to TRBJ2-1, with unresolved D. Per the germline V gene, CDR1 is MNHNY and CDR2 is SVGAGI (reference sequence). V was cut by 2 bases and J by 3 bases, with 8 bases left in between. The CDR3 runs to 14 residues. CDR3 bases: TGTGCCAGCAGTTACGAGCGTATCTACAATGAGCAGTTCTTC. Translating it yields CASSYERIYNEQFF.

The chain carries TRBV6-6 and TRBJ2-1; 7 bases line up with TRBD1. Looked up from germline, CDR1 is MNHNY and CDR2 is SVGAGI (reference sequence). The J segment lost 6 bases and the V segment lost 8 bases, leaving 7 bases of the junction unmatched. The CDR3 is 13 residues long. The CDR3 nucleotides are TGTGCCAGCTCCCCCGGACAGGCCAATGAGCAGTTCTTC. Translated: CASSPGQANEQFF.

This clonotype was observed once. The chain couples TRBV3-1 to TRBJ2-5, with D possibly being TRBD2 (7 bases). V was clipped by 0 bases and J by 0 bases, with 20 bases between them. This CDR3 spans 19 amino acids. Germline loops: CDR1 LGHDT, CDR2 YNNKEL (reference sequence). CDR3 sequence (DNA): TGTGCCAGCAGCCAAGAAGGGAGGCGGGGGCTTCGCGACCAAGAGACCCAGTACTTC. Its translation: CASSQEGRRGLRDQETQYF.

The chain combines TRBV6-5 with TRBJ2-7, with 7 bases identical to TRBD2. Germline loops: CDR1 MNHEY, CDR2 SVGAGI. Trimming removed 6 bases from V and 6 bases from J; junction bases left unmatched: 5. The CDR3 is 12 amino acids. This chain's CDR3 is CASRTSGGEQYF. The CDR3 nucleotides read TGTGCCAGCAGGACCTCGGGAGGCGAGCAGTACTTC.

The count of this clonotype is one. The chain links TRBV2 to TRBJ2-3, with TRBD2 matching over 14 bases. The ends lost 5 bases at V and 6 bases at J; junction bases unmatched: 7. Per the germline V gene, CDR1 is SNHLY and CDR2 is FYNNEI. The CDR3 covers 16 residues. The CDR3, as DNA: TGTGCCAGCAGTACGACTAGCGGGGGGGCCGCGGATACGCAGTATTTT. Its translation is CASSTTSGGAADTQYF.

The chain combines TRBV19 with TRBJ2-1, with D possibly matching TRBD2 (5 bases). This CDR3 has 14 amino acids. The germline CDR1 and CDR2 sequences are LNHDA and SQIVND (reference sequence). With 5 bases removed from V and 8 bases from J, the gap between germline ends came to 16 bases. The CDR3 DNA follows: TGTGCCAGTAGTCCCCTTTGGAACGGGGATGAGCAGTTCTTC. This encodes CASSPLWNGDEQFF.

A few counts support this clonotype. This chain connects TRBV9 to TRBJ1-2; no definite D call. The ends were cut back, 0 bases at V and 4 bases at J, with 4 bases in the middle. The germline V gene encodes CDR1 SGDLS and CDR2 YYNGEE. The CDR3 consists of 12 residues. DNA for the CDR3: TGTGCCAGCAGCGTAGAGGGCTATGGCTACACCTTC. Protein: CASSVEGYGYTF.

The chain links TRBV30 to TRBJ1-6; TRBD1 is a possible D gene (6 bases). This CDR3 has 14 amino acids. Between the trimmed V and J ends, which lost 3 bases and 7 bases, there was a span of 13 bases. Germline V CDR1 and CDR2: GTSNPN, SVGIG (reference sequence). CDR3 protein: CAWSQDRSNSPLHF. Here the CDR3 DNA reads TGTGCCTGGAGCCAAGACAGGTCGAATTCACCCCTCCACTTT.

This chain connects TRBV29-1 to TRBJ2-5; TRBD1 is a possible D gene (6 bases). V was clipped by 1 base and J by 5 bases, with 11 bases between them. CDR3 length: 13 residues. Germline V gives CDR1 SQVTM, CDR2 ANQGSEA. As DNA, the CDR3 is TGCAGCGTTGAAGGTCGGACAGAGGAGACCCAGTACTTC. Its protein is CSVEGRTEETQYF.

This clonotype has just one count. J is TRBJ2-7 and V is TRBV5-1, with 7 positions matching TRBD1. This CDR3 is 12 amino acids long. CDR1 is SGHRS, CDR2 YFSETQ, per germline. V gave up 4 bases and J gave up 6 bases; unmatched junction bases: 4. The CDR3 reads CASSPAGGEQYF. CDR3 coding DNA: TGCGCCAGCAGCCCCGCAGGGGGCGAGCAGTACTTC.

CDR3 sequence (DNA): TGTGCCAGCAGCGCGGGACTAGCGGCCCTCACAGATACGCAGTATTTT. This translates into CASSAGLAALTDTQYF. The chain couples TRBV9 to TRBJ2-3; 11 bases fit TRBD2. With 3 bases clipped from V and 2 bases from J, the junction kept 5 bases outside the gene matches. Looked up from germline, CDR1 is SGDLS and CDR2 is YYNGEE. CDR3 length: 16 residues.

This chain connects TRBV15 to TRBJ1-2; TRBD1 aligns across 10 bases. J lost 8 bases, V lost 2 bases, and 11 bases had no gene match. This CDR3 is built from 16 residues. Germline-derived CDR1 and CDR2 are LNHNV and YYDKDF (reference sequence). The CDR3 bases are TGTGCCACCAGCAGATCCCGGGGACAGGGGACTGTCGGCTACACCTTC. Translating gives CATSRSRGQGTVGYTF.

The gene calls are TRBV24-1 and TRBJ1-2, with TRBD1 matching 9 bases. The V gene's germline CDR1 is KGHDR and CDR2 SFDVKD. This CDR3 is 15 amino acids long. The trim removed 3 bases at V and 4 bases at J, leaving 5 bases unmatched. The CDR3 protein is CATSDGTGTIYGYTF. CDR3 bases: TGTGCCACCAGTGATGGGACAGGGACGATCTATGGCTACACCTTC.

J is TRBJ1-2 and V is TRBV9; possibly TRBD1 for D (5 bases). Per the germline V gene, CDR1 is SGDLS and CDR2 is YYNGEE. The CDR3 is 13 amino acids. V was shortened by 3 bases and J by 2 bases, with 8 bases between the two germline ends. The DNA for the CDR3 is TGTGCCAGCAGCGGCCGACAGAACTATGGCTACACCTTC. Residues: CASSGRQNYGYTF.

This chain uses TRBV7-9 with TRBJ1-5, with D perhaps matching TRBD1 (5 bases). This CDR3 spans 14 amino acids. Germline CDR1 SEHNR, CDR2 FQNEAQ (reference sequence). The ends were cut back, 0 bases at V and 5 bases at J, with 8 bases in the middle. The CDR3 loop reads CASSLAQGYQPQHF. CDR3 nucleotides: TGTGCCAGCAGCTTAGCGCAGGGTTATCAGCCCCAGCATTTT.

V usage is TRBV20-1 and J usage is TRBJ1-2, with D tentatively TRBD1 (5 bases). Germline assignment: CDR1 DFQATT and CDR2 SNEGSKA (reference sequence). The V end lost 3 bases, the J end lost 4 bases, and 15 bases lay between the germline ends. The CDR3 runs 14 residues. The CDR3 coding sequence is TGCAGTGCTAGGGGGCTCCCAGACCCCTATGGCTACACCTTC. Its translation: CSARGLPDPYGYTF.